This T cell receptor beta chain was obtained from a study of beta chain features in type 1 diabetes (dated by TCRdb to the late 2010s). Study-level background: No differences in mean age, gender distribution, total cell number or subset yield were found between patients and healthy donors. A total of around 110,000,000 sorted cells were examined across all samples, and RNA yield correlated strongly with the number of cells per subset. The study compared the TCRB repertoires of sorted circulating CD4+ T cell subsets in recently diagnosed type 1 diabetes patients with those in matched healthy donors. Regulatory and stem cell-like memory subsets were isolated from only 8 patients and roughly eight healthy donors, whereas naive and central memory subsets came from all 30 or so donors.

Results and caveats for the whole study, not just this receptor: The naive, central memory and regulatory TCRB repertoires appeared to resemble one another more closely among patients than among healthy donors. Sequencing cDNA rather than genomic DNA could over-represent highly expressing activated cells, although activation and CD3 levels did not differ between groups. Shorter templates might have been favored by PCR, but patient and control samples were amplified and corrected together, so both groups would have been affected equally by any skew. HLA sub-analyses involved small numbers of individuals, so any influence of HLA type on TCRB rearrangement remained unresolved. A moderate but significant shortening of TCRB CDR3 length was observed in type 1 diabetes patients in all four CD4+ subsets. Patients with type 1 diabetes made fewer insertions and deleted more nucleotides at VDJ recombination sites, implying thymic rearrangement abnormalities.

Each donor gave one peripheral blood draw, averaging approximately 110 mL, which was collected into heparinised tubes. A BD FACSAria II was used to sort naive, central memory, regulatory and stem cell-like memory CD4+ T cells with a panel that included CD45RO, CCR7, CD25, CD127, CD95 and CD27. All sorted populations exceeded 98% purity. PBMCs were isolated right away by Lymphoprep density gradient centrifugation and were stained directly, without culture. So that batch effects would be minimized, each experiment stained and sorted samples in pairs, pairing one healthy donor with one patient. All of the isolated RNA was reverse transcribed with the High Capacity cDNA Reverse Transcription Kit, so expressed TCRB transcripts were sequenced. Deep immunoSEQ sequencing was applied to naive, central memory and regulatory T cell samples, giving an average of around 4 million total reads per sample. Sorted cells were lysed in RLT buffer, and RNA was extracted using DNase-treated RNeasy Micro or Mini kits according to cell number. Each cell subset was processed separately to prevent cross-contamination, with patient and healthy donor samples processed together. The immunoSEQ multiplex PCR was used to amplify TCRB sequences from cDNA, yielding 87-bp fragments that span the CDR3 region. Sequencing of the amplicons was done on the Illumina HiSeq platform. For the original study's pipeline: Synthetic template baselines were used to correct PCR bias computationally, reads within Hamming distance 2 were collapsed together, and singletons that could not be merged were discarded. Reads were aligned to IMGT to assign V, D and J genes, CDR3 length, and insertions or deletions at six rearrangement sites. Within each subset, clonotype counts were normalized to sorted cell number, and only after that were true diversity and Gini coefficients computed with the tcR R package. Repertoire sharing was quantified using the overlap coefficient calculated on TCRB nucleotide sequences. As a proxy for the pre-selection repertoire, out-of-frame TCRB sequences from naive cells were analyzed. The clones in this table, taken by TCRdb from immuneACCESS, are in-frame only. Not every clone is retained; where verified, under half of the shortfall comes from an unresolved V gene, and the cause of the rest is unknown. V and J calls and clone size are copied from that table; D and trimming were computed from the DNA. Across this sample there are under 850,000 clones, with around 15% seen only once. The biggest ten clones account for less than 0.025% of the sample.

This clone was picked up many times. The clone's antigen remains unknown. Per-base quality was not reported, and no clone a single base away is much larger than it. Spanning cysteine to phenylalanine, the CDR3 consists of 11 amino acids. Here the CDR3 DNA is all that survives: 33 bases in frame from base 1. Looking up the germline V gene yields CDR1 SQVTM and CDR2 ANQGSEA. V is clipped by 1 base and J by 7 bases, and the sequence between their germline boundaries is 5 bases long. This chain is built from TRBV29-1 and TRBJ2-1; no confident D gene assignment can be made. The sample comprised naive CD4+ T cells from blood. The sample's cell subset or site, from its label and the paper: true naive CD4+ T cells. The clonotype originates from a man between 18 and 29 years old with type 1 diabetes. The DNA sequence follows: TGCAGCGTTGAAGTCTTTAATGAGCAGTTCTTC. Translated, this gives CSVEVFNEQFF.